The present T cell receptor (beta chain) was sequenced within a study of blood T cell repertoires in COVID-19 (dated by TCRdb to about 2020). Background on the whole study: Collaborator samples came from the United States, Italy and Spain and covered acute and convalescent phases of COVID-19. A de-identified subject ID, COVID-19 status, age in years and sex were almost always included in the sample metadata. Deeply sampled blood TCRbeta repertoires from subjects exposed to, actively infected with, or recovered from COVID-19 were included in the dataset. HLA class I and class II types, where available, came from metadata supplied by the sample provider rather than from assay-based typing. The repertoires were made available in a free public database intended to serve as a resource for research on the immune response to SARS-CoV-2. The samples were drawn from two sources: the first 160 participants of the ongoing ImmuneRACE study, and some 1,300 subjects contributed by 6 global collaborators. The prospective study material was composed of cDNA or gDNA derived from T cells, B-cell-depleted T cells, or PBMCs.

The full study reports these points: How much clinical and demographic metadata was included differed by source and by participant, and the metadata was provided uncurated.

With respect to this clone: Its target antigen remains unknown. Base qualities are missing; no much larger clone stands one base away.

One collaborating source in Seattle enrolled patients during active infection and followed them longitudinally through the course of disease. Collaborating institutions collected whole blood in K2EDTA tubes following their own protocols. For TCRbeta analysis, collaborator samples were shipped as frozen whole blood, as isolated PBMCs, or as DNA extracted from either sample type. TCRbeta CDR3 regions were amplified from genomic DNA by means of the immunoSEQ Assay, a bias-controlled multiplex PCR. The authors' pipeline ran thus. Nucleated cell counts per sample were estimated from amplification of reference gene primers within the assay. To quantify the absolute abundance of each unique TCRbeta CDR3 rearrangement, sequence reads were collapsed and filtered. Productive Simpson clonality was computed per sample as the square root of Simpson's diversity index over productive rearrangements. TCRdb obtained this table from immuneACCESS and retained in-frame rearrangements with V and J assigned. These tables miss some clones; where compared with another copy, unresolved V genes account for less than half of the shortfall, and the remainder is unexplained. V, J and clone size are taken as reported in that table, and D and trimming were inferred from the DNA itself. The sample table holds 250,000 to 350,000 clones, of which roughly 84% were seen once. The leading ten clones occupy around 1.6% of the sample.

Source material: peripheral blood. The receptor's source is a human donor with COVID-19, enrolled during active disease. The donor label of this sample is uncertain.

CDR3 protein: CASGHGLADNEQFF. The DNA sequence reads TGTGCCAGCGGGCATGGCTTAGCGGACAATGAGCAGTTCTTC. Rearrangement joined TRBV11-2 to TRBJ2-1; TRBD2 is a weak D gene call, 6 bases matching. V gives up 8 bases and J gives up 5 bases, and the segment between their germline ends measures 16 bases. CDR1 and CDR2, per the germline V gene, are SGHAT and FQNNGV. Counted from cysteine to phenylalanine, this CDR3 has 14 amino acids. Only CDR3 DNA remains: 42 bases, in frame from the first base.